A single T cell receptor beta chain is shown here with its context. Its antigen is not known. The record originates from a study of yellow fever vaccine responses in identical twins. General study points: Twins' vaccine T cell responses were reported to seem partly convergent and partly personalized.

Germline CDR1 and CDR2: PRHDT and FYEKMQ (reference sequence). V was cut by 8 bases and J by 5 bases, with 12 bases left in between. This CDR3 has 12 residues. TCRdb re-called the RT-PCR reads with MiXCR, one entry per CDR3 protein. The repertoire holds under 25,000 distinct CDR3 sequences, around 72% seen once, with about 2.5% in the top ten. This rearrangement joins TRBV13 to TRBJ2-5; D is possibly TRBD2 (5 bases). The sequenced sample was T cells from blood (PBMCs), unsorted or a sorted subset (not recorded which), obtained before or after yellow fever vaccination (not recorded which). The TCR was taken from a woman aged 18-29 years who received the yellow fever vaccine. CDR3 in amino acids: CASGRGRETQYF. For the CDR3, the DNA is TGTGCCAGCGGCCGGGGAAGGGAGACCCAGTACTTC. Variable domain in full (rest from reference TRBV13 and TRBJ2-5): AAGVIQSPRHLIKEKRETATLKCYPIPRHDTVYWYQQGPGQDPQFLISFYEKMQSDKGSIPDRFSAQQFSDYHSELNMSSLELGDSALYFCASGRGRETQYFGPGTRLLVL.